These 32 T cell receptor beta chains originate from one sample sequenced in a study of blood T cell repertoires in COVID-19. Produced via immunoSEQ multiplex PCR; TCRdb's table is partial and in-frame only. Of roughly 700,000 clones listed, about nine tenths are singletons. The specimen was peripheral blood. These receptors were taken from a young woman with acute or convalescent COVID-19.

This chain links TRBV6-5 with TRBJ1-2, with D perhaps matching TRBD1 (5 bases). This CDR3 spans 13 amino acids. The germline V gene has CDR1 MNHEY and CDR2 SVGAGI. The V and J ends lost 4 bases and 7 bases respectively, with 13 bases between them. The chain's CDR3 is CASSFRLGAGYTF. CDR3 DNA: TGTGCCAGCAGTTTCCGCCTAGGGGCTGGCTACACCTTC.

V gene TRBV2 combines with J gene TRBJ1-1; 9 bases line up with TRBD1. Looked up from germline, CDR1 is SNHLY and CDR2 is FYNNEI. This CDR3 contains 16 residues. J lost 1 base, V lost 6 bases, and 9 bases had no gene match. CDR3 amino acids: CASRGQQTGGNTEAFF. CDR3 bases: TGTGCCAGCAGGGGACAACAGACAGGGGGGAACACTGAAGCTTTCTTT. The full variable domain, rest sourced from reference TRBV2 and TRBJ1-1, is EPEVTQTPSHQVTQMGQEVILRCVPISNHLYFYWYRQILGQKVEFLVSFYNNEISEKSEIFDDQFSVERPDGSNFTLKIRSTKLEDSAMYFCASRGQQTGGNTEAFFGQGTRLTVV.

The chain couples TRBV10-3 to TRBJ2-1; 7 positions match TRBD2. The germline gives CDR1 ENHRY, CDR2 SYGVKD. J lost 8 bases, V lost 6 bases, and 10 bases had no gene match. The CDR3 spans 14 residues. The CDR3 DNA sequence: TGTGCCATCAGACGGACTAGTGAGACCCATGAGCAGTTCTTC. Protein: CAIRRTSETHEQFF.

V gene TRBV29-1 combines with J gene TRBJ2-7; D might be TRBD1 (6 bases). The CDR3 loop spans 13 amino acids. Per the germline V gene, CDR1 is SQVTM and CDR2 is ANQGSEA. Trimming left V 6 bases short and J 2 bases short, with 14 bases between. The CDR3 DNA follows: TGCAGCGTACAACGGGACACCCCCTACGAGCAGTACTTC. It encodes CSVQRDTPYEQYF.

This clone showed up just once. The CDR3 loop reads CASSTRQDFNYGYTF. CDR3 in DNA: TGTGCCAGTAGTACACGACAGGACTTTAACTATGGCTACACCTTC. J is TRBJ1-2 and V is TRBV19, with a weak D call TRBD1 (6 bases). CDR3 length: 15 amino acids. The germline CDR1 and CDR2 sequences are LNHDA and SQIVND (reference sequence). V was clipped by 4 bases and J by 1 base, with 13 bases between them.

The rearrangement joins TRBV30 to TRBJ1-6, with TRBD1 as a possible D gene (5 bases). Trimming took 0 bases from V and 10 from J, leaving 10 bases between them. This CDR3 spans 13 amino acids. Germline V gene sequence: CDR1 GTSNPN, CDR2 SVGIG (reference sequence). CDR3 sequence (DNA): TGTGCCTGGAGTGTGGGCCGGGGGTCACCCCTCCACTTT. It yields the protein CAWSVGRGSPLHF.

This sequence joins TRBV4-2 and TRBJ1-2; the match to TRBD1 covers 8 bases. The J segment lost 5 bases and the V segment lost 0 bases, leaving 8 bases of the junction unmatched. CDR1 LGHNA and CDR2 YNFKEQ come from the germline V gene. The CDR3 runs 16 residues. For the CDR3, the DNA is TGTGCCAGCAGCCAAGAATTGGGGGGACAGGCTTATGGCTACACCTTC. Its translation is CASSQELGGQAYGYTF.

The chain links TRBV9 to TRBJ2-1; TRBD2 is a possible D gene (6 bases). The CDR3 spans 15 residues. The germline V and J ends were trimmed by 4 bases and 1 base, with 12 bases remaining between them. CDR1 and CDR2 from the germline V gene are SGDLS and YYNGEE. CDR3 coding DNA: TGTGCCAGCAGCTCCTCCGGACTATCCTACAATGAGCAGTTCTTC. Amino acid sequence: CASSSSGLSYNEQFF.

The chain links TRBV5-1 to TRBJ2-3, with 13 positions matching TRBD2. The V gene's germline CDR1 is SGHRS and CDR2 YFSETQ. V lost 4 bases, J lost 4 bases, and 9 bases stayed unmatched. CDR3 length equals 17 residues. CDR3 sequence reads: CASSLTSGGALADTQYF. In DNA, the CDR3 is TGCGCCAGCAGCCTTACTAGCGGGGGGGCCTTGGCAGATACGCAGTATTTT.

The V gene is TRBV5-1, the J gene TRBJ1-1; D is undetermined. Germline V gene data show CDR1 as SGHRS and CDR2 as YFSETQ. Trimming took off 4 bases at V and 2 bases at J, with 9 bases between the two ends. The CDR3 has 13 amino acids. CDR3 protein: CASSPSVNTEAFF. The DNA for the CDR3 is TGCGCCAGCAGCCCCTCGGTAAACACTGAAGCTTTCTTT.

The CDR3 is CASSLAGGRTDTQYF. The CDR3 nucleotides are TGTGCCAGCAGCTTGGCGGGGGGCCGAACAGATACGCAGTATTTT. This rearrangement joins TRBV7-3 to TRBJ2-3; 8 positions match TRBD2. V was pared by 3 bases and J by 3 bases, with 5 bases of the junction left unmatched. From germline, CDR1 is SGHTA and CDR2 FQGTGA. CDR3 length equals 15 residues.

This CDR3 reads CASSGGGTETQYF. Here the CDR3 DNA reads TGTGCCAGCAGCGGGGGGGGGACGGAGACCCAGTACTTC. The rearrangement links TRBV5-4 to TRBJ2-5; 7 bases agree with TRBD2. Trimming removed 4 bases from V and 5 bases from J; junction bases left unmatched: 5. Germline CDR1 SGHNT, CDR2 YYREEE (reference sequence). The CDR3 has 13 amino acids.

CDR3 loop: CASSPGSNQPQHF. As DNA, the CDR3 is TGTGCCAGCAGCCCCGGGAGCAATCAGCCCCAGCATTTT. The rearrangement uses TRBV6-5 and TRBJ1-5; D unclear. The CDR3 covers 13 residues. Germline V gene sequence: CDR1 MNHEY, CDR2 SVGAGI. V lost 6 bases, J lost 1 base, and 7 bases lay in between.

The genes are TRBV5-4 and TRBJ1-2; possibly TRBD1 for D (6 bases). CDR1 SGHNT and CDR2 YYREEE come from the germline V gene (reference sequence). The ends were cut back, 2 bases at V and 6 bases at J, with 11 bases in the middle. This CDR3 has 13 residues. CDR3 DNA sequence: TGTGCCAGCAGCTTTCGGACAGCTCATGGCTACACCTTC. It codes for CASSFRTAHGYTF.

This sequence joins TRBV7-2 and TRBJ2-2, with 7 bases aligning to TRBD2. Germline CDR1 and CDR2: SGHTA and FQGNSA. Trimming removed 1 base from V and 1 base from J; junction bases left unmatched: 3. The CDR3 is made up of 16 amino acids. CDR3 DNA: TGTGCCAGCAGCTTAGGCGGGGGAGGGAACACCGGGGAGCTGTTTTTT. It codes for CASSLGGGGNTGELFF.

In this sample, this clone turned up once. The V gene is TRBV4-1, the J gene TRBJ2-1, with TRBD1 identical over 7 bases. The junction had 10 bases not matched to a gene; V was cut back by 4 bases and J by 7 bases. The CDR3 sequence is 15 residues long. Per germline, CDR1 MGHRA and CDR2 YSYEKL. The CDR3 bases are TGCGCCAGCAGCCCACCGGGACAGACGTTAAATGAGCAGTTCTTC. It specifies CASSPPGQTLNEQFF.

This sequence joins TRBV7-2 and TRBJ2-1, with D maybe TRBD2 (5 bases). This CDR3 spans 14 amino acids. Germline CDR1 reads SGHTA; CDR2 reads FQGNSA. The V end was cut by 5 bases, the J end by 10 bases, with 18 bases between. The CDR3 DNA reads as TGTGCCAGCAGCCGGACTTCTCGGACGGGGGAGCAGTTCTTC. Its protein product is CASSRTSRTGEQFF.

The rearrangement uses TRBV5-1 and TRBJ2-7; no clear D gene. With 4 bases removed from V and 1 base from J, the gap between germline ends came to 9 bases. In germline, CDR1 is SGHRS, CDR2 YFSETQ. The CDR3 totals 13 residues. The CDR3 protein is CASSPTKSYEQYF. The DNA of the CDR3 is TGCGCCAGCAGCCCTACCAAGTCCTACGAGCAGTACTTC.

The chain combines TRBV7-8 with TRBJ2-2; 8 bases are shared with TRBD2. Trimming took 5 bases from V and 6 from J; bases not matched to a gene: 8. The CDR3 is 15 amino acids. CDR1 and CDR2 (germline): SGHVS, FQNEAQ. The chain's CDR3 is CASSPSGGGPGELFF. The CDR3 nucleotides read TGTGCCAGCAGCCCCTCGGGCGGGGGGCCCGGGGAGCTGTTTTTT.

V gene TRBV28 combines with J gene TRBJ1-5; TRBD1 is a possible D gene (5 bases). Germline CDR1 reads MDHEN; CDR2 reads SYDVKM. V lost 4 bases, J lost 2 bases, and 12 bases lay in between. This CDR3 has 15 residues. CDR3 sequence: CASSSGRVGNQPQHF. The DNA for the CDR3 is TGTGCCAGCAGTTCGGGCAGGGTTGGCAATCAGCCCCAGCATTTT.

This rearrangement joins TRBV6-1 to TRBJ2-5, with 7 bases matching TRBD1. This CDR3 has 16 residues. The ends lost 2 bases at V and 7 bases at J; junction bases unmatched: 13. CDR1 is MNHNS and CDR2 is SASEGT in the germline V gene. In DNA, the CDR3 is TGTGCCAGCAGTGAATCTCCCGGACAGGCGTGGGGGACCCAGTACTTC. This sequence encodes CASSESPGQAWGTQYF.

The V gene is TRBV5-1, the J gene TRBJ2-4; D is possibly TRBD2 (5 bases). The CDR3 extends over 16 amino acids. Looked up from germline, CDR1 is SGHRS and CDR2 is YFSETQ. V gave up 2 bases and J gave up 0 bases, with 12 bases separating them. The CDR3 sequence is CASSLGGVLAKNIQYF. The CDR3 nucleotides are TGCGCCAGCAGCTTAGGAGGAGTGCTAGCCAAAAACATTCAGTACTTC.

CDR3 region: CASSFSTGSTDTQYF. CDR3 in DNA: TGTGCCAGCAGTTTCTCGACGGGAAGCACAGATACGCAGTATTTT. The chain carries TRBV27 and TRBJ2-3; D possibly corresponds to TRBD2 (5 bases). Per germline, CDR1 MNHEY and CDR2 SMNVEV (reference sequence). Deletions cut 3 bases from V and 0 bases from J, with 10 bases between. CDR3 size: 15 residues.

This rearrangement joins TRBV6-7 to TRBJ1-1; 10 bases are a match to TRBD1. TRBV6-7 counts as an open reading frame of uncertain function. With 5 bases clipped from V and 3 bases from J, the junction kept 0 bases outside the gene matches. This CDR3 is 13 amino acids long. The chain's CDR3 is CASSGQGDTEAFF. CDR3 nucleotides: TGTGCCAGCAGTGGACAGGGGGACACTGAAGCTTTCTTT.

The chain uses TRBV24-1 and TRBJ2-2; 8 nucleotides line up with TRBD1. Unmatched junction bases numbered 5, after V lost 0 bases and J lost 6 bases. This CDR3 spans 16 amino acids. The V gene's germline CDR1 is KGHDR and CDR2 SFDVKD. The CDR3 region is CATSDLGQGASGELFF. The CDR3 nucleotides read TGTGCCACCAGTGATTTGGGTCAGGGGGCTTCCGGGGAGCTGTTTTTT.

This sequence joins TRBV11-2 and TRBJ2-4; a possible D gene is TRBD2 (5 bases). This CDR3 contains 15 residues. Germline CDR1 SGHAT, CDR2 FQNNGV. V was shortened by 5 bases and J by 6 bases, with 17 bases between the two germline ends. The CDR3 sequence is CASSHLRKDLNIQYF. The CDR3 DNA reads as TGTGCCAGCAGCCACTTAAGGAAGGACTTAAACATTCAGTACTTC.

The table lists this clone with a count of one. V gene TRBV6-6 combines with J gene TRBJ2-1, with TRBD1 identical over 8 bases. The CDR3 is 16 residues long. CDR1 and CDR2 from the germline V gene are MNHNY and SVGAGI (reference sequence). J was trimmed by 6 bases and V by 6 bases; bases with no gene match: 13. CDR3 sequence reads: CASSTIQGALVNEQFF. CDR3 DNA sequence: TGTGCCAGCAGCACAATTCAGGGGGCGCTTGTCAATGAGCAGTTCTTC.

This clone was observed a single time. This chain links TRBV7-8 with TRBJ1-1, with TRBD1 identical over 7 bases. CDR1 and CDR2 from the germline V gene are SGHVS and FQNEAQ. The CDR3 extends over 13 amino acids. V lost 4 bases to trimming and J lost 8 bases; unmatched junction nucleotides: 7. CDR3 nucleotides: TGTGCCAGCAGCTCTAGGGGGCTCTTGGAAGCTTTCTTT. Amino acids: CASSSRGLLEAFF.

This chain uses TRBV12-5 with TRBJ2-3, with a possible D match to TRBD1 (6 bases). From germline, CDR1 is LGHNT and CDR2 FRNRAP. The CDR3 runs to 15 residues. Deletions cut 2 bases from V and 5 bases from J, with 14 bases between. CDR3 amino acids: CASGLLDSQQDTQYF. CDR3 nucleotide sequence: TGTGCTAGTGGTTTGTTGGACAGTCAACAAGATACGCAGTATTTT. Using reference TRBV12-5 and TRBJ2-3 for the parts outside the CDR3, the full variable domain is DARVTQTPRHKVTEMGQEVTMRCQPILGHNTVFWYRQTMMQGLELLAYFRNRAPLDDSGMPKDRFSAEMPDATLATLKIQPSEPRDSAVYFCASGLLDSQQDTQYFGPGTRLTVL.

This clone was detected only once. The rearrangement links TRBV9 to TRBJ1-6; unclear D gene. This CDR3 has 14 amino acids. Germline V lookup: CDR1 SGDLS, CDR2 YYNGEE. The V and J ends lost 7 bases and 6 bases respectively, with 14 bases between them. The CDR3 DNA reads TGTGCCAGCCGGGAGGGCTTGGCTAATTCACCCCTCCACTTT. As protein: CASREGLANSPLHF.

The chain employs TRBV6-2 or TRBV6-3 and TRBJ1-5; 7 bases fit TRBD1. CDR1 MNHEY and CDR2 SVGEGT come from the germline V gene. V dropped 2 bases and J dropped 5; count of bases not matched to a gene: 9. This CDR3 comprises 16 residues. This CDR3 is CASSYAHPRGDQPQHF. The DNA of the CDR3 is TGTGCCAGCAGTTACGCGCACCCCAGGGGGGATCAGCCCCAGCATTTT.

J is TRBJ1-3 and V is TRBV19; D unresolved. Germline CDR1 LNHDA, CDR2 SQIVND (reference sequence). This CDR3 is built from 14 residues. Trimming took 1 base from V and 4 from J, leaving 8 bases between them. The chain's CDR3 is CASSIGQNGNTIYF. The CDR3 bases are TGTGCCAGTAGTATAGGCCAGAACGGAAACACCATATATTTT. The variable domain in full, completed from reference TRBV19 and TRBJ1-3, reads DGGITQSPKYLFRKEGQNVTLSCEQNLNHDAMYWYRQDPGQGLRLIYYSQIVNDFQKGDIAEGYSVSREKKESFPLTVTSAQKNPTAFYLCASSIGQNGNTIYFGEGSWLTVV.